The present TCR beta chain was sequenced within a study of CD8 T cells in Susac syndrome. An amount of RNA that ranged from about 0.45 to 1 ug was reverse transcribed with random hexamers. From the immunoSEQ multiplex PCR reads, TCRdb called clonotypes with MiXCR, one entry per CDR3 protein. This sample has 120,000 to 150,000 distinct CDR3 sequences, with about 95% found just once. Bulk CD8+ and CD4+ cells came from magnetic negative isolation; CD8+ TEMRA by FACS. Germline V gives CDR1 SEHNR, CDR2 FQNEAQ (reference sequence). The CDR3 runs to 15 residues. V gave up 6 bases and J gave up 4 bases; unmatched junction bases: 9.

The sequenced sample consisted of CD4+ T cells from PBMCs. V usage is TRBV7-9 and J usage is TRBJ2-7, with 10 nucleotides matching TRBD2. This TCR derives from a human donor with multiple sclerosis. The CDR3 DNA reads TGTGCCAGCAGGTACCCCCGGACTAGCGGATACGAGCAGTACTTC. This encodes CASRYPRTSGYEQYF.